This TCR beta chain was retrieved from a study of shared clonotypes between healthy human individuals. Study-level findings and limits: A generally larger estimated richness was seen in naive subsets than in memory subsets. In having few donors, the study represented limited genetic and exposure-history diversity. In a few donors, around 5.5% of naive CD4 clonotypes appeared in common. Measured sharing among donors was expected to vary with sequencing depth.

CD8 cells regarded as naive lacked CD45RO, were positively chosen for CCR7, and omitted terminally differentiated effector memory CD45RA+ cells. Clones were read by immunoSEQ multiplex PCR, and TCRdb kept only the in-frame ones, dropping some. The table records hundreds of thousands of clones, roughly 98% of them present only once. The CDR3 runs 13 residues. Trimming removed 3 bases at V and 10 bases at J, with 15 bases between. Germline V gene sequence: CDR1 MNHEY, CDR2 SVGAGI. This clone showed up just once. Its antigen is not known. Sequenced: naive CD8+ T cells sorted from blood. The sequence was obtained from a man younger than 45 in good health. This sequence joins TRBV6-5 and TRBJ1-1; D remains ambiguous. CDR3 sequence: CASSYGGPLPAFF. The CDR3 region has the DNA TGTGCCAGCAGTTATGGAGGACCGCTCCCAGCTTTCTTT.